This T cell receptor (beta chain) was sequenced for a study of blood T cell repertoires in COVID-19. On the study more broadly: The origin of the acute and convalescent COVID-19 samples was the United States, Italy and Spain. Sample material is recorded as cDNA or gDNA derived from T cells, B-cell-depleted T cells, or PBMCs.

Germline CDR1 reads LGHDT; CDR2 reads YNNKEL (reference sequence). This CDR3 is 16 amino acids long. After removal of 7 bases from V and 7 bases from J, the junction contained 17 bases not matched to a gene. Original data processing: It was from reference gene primer amplification that nucleated cell counts were estimated. Sequenced by immunoSEQ multiplex PCR; TCRdb stores in-frame clones only, minus some. The V and J calls and the clone size are those of that table, but D and trimming were determined from the DNA. Among roughly 50,000 clones listed, roughly 84% were seen once. The chain combines TRBV3-1 (or the pseudogene TRBV3-2) with TRBJ1-2, with 8 bases identical to TRBD1. This TCR derives from a man in his 70s with acute or convalescent COVID-19. Input material: peripheral blood. Written as DNA, the CDR3 is TGTGCCAGCACTAAGGCGGGACAGGCCTCTCCTGGTGGCTACACCTTC. It encodes CASTKAGQASPGGYTF.